One sample yielded the 6 T cell receptor beta chains listed below, sequenced in a study of beta chain features in type 1 diabetes. Every isolated RNA sample was fully reverse transcribed, so sequencing captured expressed TCRB transcripts. Only in-frame clones appear in the TCRdb table, and some are missing; sequencing was by immunoSEQ multiplex PCR. The table lists more than 150,000 clones, about 13% of them singletons. Sequenced: central memory CD4+ T cells from blood. These receptors all come from a woman between 18 and 29 years old in good health.

The chain carries TRBV2 and TRBJ2-1, with 11 nucleotides matching TRBD2. This CDR3 comprises 15 residues. Unmatched junction bases numbered 2, after V lost 0 bases and J lost 7 bases. The germline CDR1 and CDR2 sequences are SNHLY and FYNNEI. This chain's CDR3 is CASSEARTSGNEQFF. The CDR3 DNA follows: TGTGCCAGCAGTGAAGCGAGGACTAGCGGGAATGAGCAGTTCTTC.

This clone was counted a few times. The chain uses TRBV28 and TRBJ2-7, with a tentative D call TRBD1 (5 bases). This CDR3 region has 12 residues. Between the trimmed V and J ends, which lost 3 bases and 7 bases, there was a span of 10 bases. Per the germline V gene, CDR1 is MDHEN and CDR2 is SYDVKM. CDR3 region: CASSLAGWEQYF. The CDR3, as DNA: TGTGCCAGCAGTTTGGCAGGGTGGGAGCAGTACTTC. Looking up the rest from reference TRBV28 and TRBJ2-7 gives the full variable domain: DVKVTQSSRYLVKRTGEKVFLECVQDMDHENMFWYRQDPGLGLRLIYFSYDVKMKEKGDIPEGYSVSREKKERFSLILESASTNQTSMYLCASSLAGWEQYFGPGTRLTVT.

The V and J genes are TRBV6-4 and TRBJ2-1; D is unresolved. The CDR3 contains 14 residues. CDR1 and CDR2 (germline): MRHNA, SNTAGT. With 10 bases removed from V and 1 base from J, the gap between germline ends came to 14 bases. In DNA form, the CDR3 reads TGTGCCACCCAACGAGACGGGTCCTACAATGAGCAGTTCTTC. Amino acid sequence: CATQRDGSYNEQFF.

This clone was detected a few times. V gene TRBV4-3 combines with J gene TRBJ2-5; 8 nucleotides align to TRBD2. With V trimmed by 0 bases and J by 4 bases, 10 bases remained unmatched. The length of the CDR3 is 17 residues. Per germline, CDR1 LGHNA and CDR2 YSLEER. The CDR3 nucleotides are TGCGCCAGCAGCCAAGAAGAGAGCGGGAGCGGGAGAGAGACCCAGTACTTC. This encodes CASSQEESGSGRETQYF.

The genes are TRBV18 and TRBJ1-1; D is uncertain. Germline-derived CDR1 and CDR2 are KGHSH and LQKENI. Trimming removed 6 bases at V and 0 bases at J, with 14 bases between. This CDR3 contains 15 residues. The CDR3 region has the DNA TGTGCCAGCTCCCAAGTCGCCAGGCTGAACACTGAAGCTTTCTTT. The encoded protein is CASSQVARLNTEAFF.

The V gene is TRBV5-1, the J gene TRBJ2-1, with 7 bases fitting TRBD1. V gave up 3 bases and J gave up 6 bases; unmatched junction bases: 12. Germline V lookup: CDR1 SGHRS, CDR2 YFSETQ. This CDR3 is 16 amino acids long. CDR3 bases: TGCGCCAGCAGCTACGATACAGGGGTTGGGTCCAATGAGCAGTTCTTC. It specifies CASSYDTGVGSNEQFF.